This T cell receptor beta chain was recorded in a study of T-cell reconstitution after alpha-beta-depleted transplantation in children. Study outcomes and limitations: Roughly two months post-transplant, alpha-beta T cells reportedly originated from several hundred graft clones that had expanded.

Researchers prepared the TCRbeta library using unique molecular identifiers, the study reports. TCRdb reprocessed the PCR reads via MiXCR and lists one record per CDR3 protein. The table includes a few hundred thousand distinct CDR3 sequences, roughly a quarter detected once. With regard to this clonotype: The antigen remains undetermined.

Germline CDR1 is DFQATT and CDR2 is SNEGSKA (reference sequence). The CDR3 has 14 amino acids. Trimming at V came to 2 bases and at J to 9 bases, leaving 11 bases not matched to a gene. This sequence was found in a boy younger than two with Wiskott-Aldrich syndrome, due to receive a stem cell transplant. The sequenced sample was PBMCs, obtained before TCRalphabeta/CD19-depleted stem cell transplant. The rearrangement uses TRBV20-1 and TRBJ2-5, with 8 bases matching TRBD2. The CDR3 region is CSARPWTSFEAQYF. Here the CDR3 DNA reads TGCAGTGCTAGACCTTGGACTAGCTTCGAGGCCCAGTACTTC.